Shown below are 25 T cell receptor beta chains from a single sample sequenced in a study of regulatory T cells in long-lasting Graves disease. CDR3 regions were amplified by Arm-PCR using iRepertoire HTBI primers to build TCR beta libraries. TCRdb redid the calling of the multiplex PCR reads with MiXCR, one entry per CDR3 protein. The sample has about 430,000 distinct CDR3 sequences; 15% are singletons. Time point here: newly diagnosed GD, antithyroid drugs for less than 3 months. The TCR library used RNA extracted from PBMCs. The sample was also linked to a second study, of T cells in Graves' hyperthyroidism and ophthalmopathy.

The starting material was peripheral blood mononuclear cells (PBMCs), obtained at new diagnosis, from a patient treated with antithyroid drugs. These receptor sequences come from a woman in her 40s with Graves disease.

This clonotype came up many times. The genes are TRBV7-2 and TRBJ2-7, with D tentatively TRBD1 (6 bases). The CDR3 runs 13 residues. Germline-derived CDR1 and CDR2 are SGHTA and FQGNSA. Trimming left V 1 base short and J 7 bases short, with 11 bases between. This chain's CDR3 is CASSLDRDGEQYF. Written as DNA, the CDR3 is TGTGCCAGCAGCTTAGACAGGGATGGGGAGCAGTACTTC. The variable domain in full, with the rest retrieved from reference TRBV7-2 and TRBJ2-7, is GAGVSQSPSNKVTEKGKDVELRCDPISGHTALYWYRQSLGQGLEFLIYFQGNSAPDKSGLPSDRFSAERTGGSVSTLTIQRTQQEDSAVYLCASSLDRDGEQYFGPGTRLTVT.

In this sample, this clonotype turned up many times. The chain is built from TRBV12-3 or TRBV12-4 and TRBJ2-5, with a tentative D call TRBD1 (5 bases). Trimming stripped 5 bases from V and 1 base from J, with 11 bases between. The CDR3 extends over 14 amino acids. This CDR3 reads CASSLNRIQETQYF. The DNA for the CDR3 is TGTGCCAGCAGTCTCAACAGGATCCAAGAGACCCAGTACTTC.

In this sample, this clonotype turned up many times. The rearrangement uses TRBV3-1 and TRBJ2-7; D uncertain. CDR3 length: 17 residues. V lost 0 bases and J 0 bases, leaving 15 bases between the germline ends. Germline loops: CDR1 LGHDT, CDR2 YNNKEL (reference sequence). The CDR3 DNA reads as TGTGCCAGCAGCCAAGATCTGCCGGGCATAGGCTCCTACGAGCAGTACTTC. Translated, it gives CASSQDLPGIGSYEQYF.

This clonotype came up a few times. V is TRBV20-1 and J is TRBJ2-3; D uncertain. V gave up 0 bases and J gave up 5 bases, with 12 bases separating them. This CDR3 contains 14 residues. Germline CDR1 DFQATT, CDR2 SNEGSKA (reference sequence). Here the CDR3 reads CSARDDPKGDTQYF. The DNA of the CDR3 is TGCAGTGCTAGAGATGACCCGAAGGGAGATACGCAGTATTTT.

This clonotype was recorded many times. The chain links TRBV11-2 to TRBJ2-1; D possibly matches TRBD1 or TRBD2 (5 bases each). Trimming took 3 bases from V and 9 from J, leaving 9 bases between them. Germline CDR1 is SGHAT and CDR2 is FQNNGV. The CDR3 contains 12 residues. The CDR3 sequence is CASSFRGREQFF. CDR3 in DNA: TGTGCCAGCAGCTTTCGGGGACGTGAGCAGTTCTTC.

This clonotype was picked up many times. V and J are TRBV7-8 and TRBJ1-1, with a possible D match to TRBD1 (6 bases). Trimming stripped 4 bases from V and 6 bases from J, with 15 bases between. Germline values: CDR1 SGHVS, CDR2 FQNEAQ. The CDR3 consists of 14 residues. CDR3 sequence reads: CASSSLGGRAEAFF. The CDR3 bases are TGTGCCAGCAGCTCCCTAGGGGGTAGGGCTGAAGCTTTCTTT.

This clonotype was counted many times. This chain links TRBV10-3 with TRBJ2-5; 8 nucleotides align to TRBD1. V shed 7 bases, J shed 6 bases, and the junction held 7 bases outside the gene matches. Germline V gives CDR1 ENHRY, CDR2 SYGVKD. This CDR3 has 13 residues. The CDR3 loop reads CAITPGGGKTQYF. CDR3 bases: TGTGCCATCACCCCAGGGGGCGGAAAGACCCAGTACTTC.

The chain links TRBV6-2 or TRBV6-3 to TRBJ2-6; TRBD1 aligns across 8 bases. Germline lookup yields CDR1 MNHEY and CDR2 SVGEGT. Unmatched junction bases numbered 9, after V lost 11 bases and J lost 3 bases. The CDR3 sequence is 15 residues long. In DNA, the CDR3 is TGTGCCGGACGGACAGGGACGGATGGGGCCAACGTCCTGACTTTC. Translating it yields CAGRTGTDGANVLTF.

This clonotype was seen ten or more times. J is TRBJ1-2 and V is TRBV12-3 or TRBV12-4, with D possibly matching TRBD1 (5 bases). This CDR3 contains 13 residues. V was pared by 5 bases and J by 4 bases, with 11 bases between. The CDR3 DNA sequence: TGTGCCAGCAGTCCCGACAGCCCCTATGGCTACACCTTC. This encodes CASSPDSPYGYTF.

This clonotype occurred many times. V is TRBV28 and J is TRBJ2-3; D unclear. The DNA end is more similar to TRBJ2-5, so the J call may be wrong. Looked up from germline, CDR1 is MDHEN and CDR2 is SYDVKM. CDR3 length equals 14 residues. The CDR3 DNA is TGTGCCAGCAGTTTATGGAGTACAAGAGAATCCCAGTACTTC. Protein sequence: CASSLWSTRESQYF.

This clonotype has ten or more counts. This chain links TRBV7-6 with TRBJ1-1; no definite D call. Trimming shortened V by 4 bases and J by 0 bases, and 9 bases separated the two germline ends. From germline, CDR1 is SGHVS and CDR2 FNYEAQ. CDR3 size: 14 residues. CDR3 region: CASSSDHLNTEAFF. CDR3 nucleotides: TGTGCCAGCAGCTCCGACCACCTGAACACTGAAGCTTTCTTT.

This clonotype has at least ten counts. The V gene is TRBV29-1, the J gene TRBJ2-5; 9 bases agree with TRBD1. Germline CDR1 is SQVTM and CDR2 is ANQGSEA. This CDR3 has 12 residues. The DNA for the CDR3 is TGCAGGGCAGACAGGGGGCAAGAGACCCAGTACTTC. Residues: CRADRGQETQYF.

This sequence joins TRBV6-1 and TRBJ1-3; D is uncertain. CDR3 length equals 13 residues. CDR1 is MNHNS and CDR2 is SASEGT in the germline V gene. V was pared by 7 bases and J by 0 bases, with 7 bases between. For the CDR3, the DNA is TGTGCCAGCACCCCAGACTCTGGAAACACCATATATTTT. It is translated as CASTPDSGNTIYF.

This clonotype was counted ten times or more. This chain connects TRBV7-2 to TRBJ2-7; TRBD2 aligns across 13 bases. The V and J ends lost 5 bases and 4 bases, in that order; junction bases with no gene match: 5. Germline CDR1 SGHTA, CDR2 FQGNSA. This CDR3 is built from 15 residues. The CDR3 protein is CASSPGLAGVYEQYF. The CDR3 DNA follows: TGTGCCAGCAGCCCAGGACTAGCGGGAGTGTACGAGCAGTACTTC.

The V call is TRBV11-3, the J call TRBJ2-5; D ambiguous. This CDR3 has 14 amino acids. V gave up 1 base and J gave up 1 base, with 7 bases separating them. Germline V CDR1 and CDR2: SGHNT, YENEEA. CDR3 amino acids: CASSLATLQETQYF. The DNA of the CDR3 is TGTGCCAGCAGCTTAGCGACCCTCCAAGAGACCCAGTACTTC. Complete variable domain (other parts from reference TRBV11-3 and TRBJ2-5): EAGVVQSPRYKIIEKKQPVAFWCNPISGHNTLYWYLQNLGQGPELLIRYENEEAVDDSQLPKDRFSAERLKGVDSTLKIQPAELGDSAVYLCASSLATLQETQYFGPGTRLLVL.

As concerns this clonotype: This could be a read error, since a much larger clone is one nucleotide away. The rearrangement links TRBV24-1 to TRBJ2-5, with 7 bases matching TRBD1. This CDR3 spans 14 amino acids. In germline, CDR1 is KGHDR, CDR2 SFDVKD. CDR3 sequence: CATSDTTGVETQHF. CDR3 coding DNA: TGTGCCACCAGTGATACCACAGGGGTCGAGACCCAGCACTTC.

This chain joins TRBV25-1 and TRBJ2-2; 10 bases align to TRBD2. Germline V gives CDR1 MGHDK, CDR2 SYGVNS. Trimming took 1 base from V and 3 from J; bases not matched to a gene: 8. The CDR3 covers 18 residues. CDR3 in amino acids: CASSEFGLAGVHTGELFF. The CDR3 nucleotides read TGTGCCAGCAGTGAATTCGGGCTAGCGGGAGTCCACACCGGGGAGCTGTTTTTT.

The table lists this clonotype with many counts. The V and J genes are TRBV11-3 and TRBJ2-3; possibly TRBD1 or TRBD2 for D (5 bases each). Germline lookup yields CDR1 SGHNT and CDR2 YENEEA. V was shortened by 4 bases and J by 4 bases, with 18 bases between the two germline ends. The CDR3 sequence is 16 residues long. CDR3 DNA: TGTGCCAGCAGCTGCCGGGACCCCGTCGGAGCAGATACGCAGTATTTT. Residues: CASSCRDPVGADTQYF.

Many counts were recorded for this clonotype. The CDR3 sequence is CSARDLAGLAGVTDTQYF. CDR3 bases: TGCAGTGCTAGAGATCTGGCGGGACTAGCGGGAGTCACAGATACGCAGTATTTT. The chain carries TRBV20-1 and TRBJ2-3; 14 bases map to TRBD2. The V gene end was trimmed by 0 bases and the J gene end by 2 bases; junction bases not matched to a gene: 7. The germline V gene has CDR1 DFQATT and CDR2 SNEGSKA (reference sequence). The CDR3 contains 18 residues.

This clonotype was counted at least ten times. The chain is built from TRBV13 and TRBJ2-1; D unclear. This CDR3 spans 12 amino acids. The ends were cut back, 4 bases at V and 2 bases at J, with 3 bases in the middle. The germline V gene encodes CDR1 PRHDT and CDR2 FYEKMQ (reference sequence). The CDR3 sequence: CASSYTYNEQFF. CDR3 in DNA: TGTGCCAGCAGCTATACCTACAATGAGCAGTTCTTC.

This clonotype was seen ten or more times. The chain couples TRBV2 to TRBJ2-2; D could derive from TRBD1 or TRBD2 (5 bases each). With 4 bases removed from V and 5 bases from J, the gap between germline ends came to 14 bases. CDR1 is SNHLY and CDR2 is FYNNEI in the germline V gene. The CDR3 is made up of 15 amino acids. Written as DNA, the CDR3 is TGTGCCAGCAGTGCCCTCGTATGGGGGACCGGGGAGCTGTTTTTT. It yields the protein CASSALVWGTGELFF.

The V call is TRBV19, the J call TRBJ1-5; D is ambiguous. The length of the CDR3 is 14 residues. From germline, CDR1 is LNHDA and CDR2 SQIVND (reference sequence). V was cut by 7 bases and J by 4 bases, with 14 bases left in between. CDR3 in DNA: TGTGCCAGTACCCCGGGAACAGTAAATCAGCCCCAGCATTTT. Encoded protein: CASTPGTVNQPQHF.

This clonotype was seen many times. The V and J genes are TRBV19 and TRBJ2-1, with D perhaps assigned TRBD1 or TRBD2 (5 bases each). The V end was cut by 7 bases, the J end by 9 bases, with 22 bases between. There are 15 residues in the CDR3. From germline, CDR1 is LNHDA and CDR2 SQIVND (reference sequence). The CDR3, as DNA: TGTGCCAGTACTAAGGGGAGCGGTAGGTACTTTGAGCAGTTCTTC. Translated, it gives CASTKGSGRYFEQFF.

This clonotype was seen more than once but under ten times. V is TRBV20-1 and J is TRBJ1-4; 10 nucleotides line up with TRBD1. The CDR3 loop spans 12 amino acids. Germline-derived CDR1 and CDR2 are DFQATT and SNEGSKA (reference sequence). The CDR3 DNA is TGCAGCCTGGGACAGGGGAATGAAAAACTGTTTTTT. It codes for CSLGQGNEKLFF.

This clonotype turned up a few times. V is TRBV5-1 and J is TRBJ2-5, with TRBD2 as a possible D gene (5 bases). Germline V gene sequence: CDR1 SGHRS, CDR2 YFSETQ. The CDR3 spans 12 residues. V was pared by 4 bases and J by 9 bases, with 13 bases between. This CDR3 is CASSPTGLAQYF. The DNA of the CDR3 is TGCGCCAGCAGCCCAACCGGACTGGCCCAGTACTTC.